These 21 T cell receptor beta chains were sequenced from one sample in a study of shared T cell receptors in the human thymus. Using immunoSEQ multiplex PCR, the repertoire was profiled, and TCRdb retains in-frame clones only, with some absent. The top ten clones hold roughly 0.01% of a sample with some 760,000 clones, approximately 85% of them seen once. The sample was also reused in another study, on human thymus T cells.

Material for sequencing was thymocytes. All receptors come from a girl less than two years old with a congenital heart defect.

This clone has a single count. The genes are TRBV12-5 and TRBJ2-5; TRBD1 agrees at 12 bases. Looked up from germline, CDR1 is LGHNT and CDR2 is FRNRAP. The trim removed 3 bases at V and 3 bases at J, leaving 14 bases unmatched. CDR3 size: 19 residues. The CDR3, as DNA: TGTGCTAGTGGTTTCCCTGGGACAGGGGGCTTAGCGGGGAAAGAGACCCAGTACTTC. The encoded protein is CASGFPGTGGLAGKETQYF.

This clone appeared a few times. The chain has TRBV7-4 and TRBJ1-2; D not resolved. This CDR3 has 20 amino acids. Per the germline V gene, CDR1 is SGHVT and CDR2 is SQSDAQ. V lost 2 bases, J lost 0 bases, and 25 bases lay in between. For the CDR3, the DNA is TGTGCCAGCAGCTTAAAAAGAGCCTCCTTCGAGCTTCAAGCTAACTATGGCTACACCTTC. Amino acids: CASSLKRASFELQANYGYTF.

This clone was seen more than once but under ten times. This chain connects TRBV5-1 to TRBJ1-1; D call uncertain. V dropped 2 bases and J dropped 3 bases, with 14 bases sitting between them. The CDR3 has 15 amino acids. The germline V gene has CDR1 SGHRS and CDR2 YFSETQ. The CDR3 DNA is TGCGCCAGCAGCTTAAATTTCTACCGAGACACTGAAGCTTTCTTT. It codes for CASSLNFYRDTEAFF.

The CDR3 coding sequence is TGTGCCAGCAGCTTGTTACAACAGATCCCGACTAACTATGGCTACACCTTC. This codes for CASSLLQQIPTNYGYTF. The V call is TRBV5-4, the J call TRBJ1-2; no clear D gene. The germline V and J ends were trimmed by 1 base and 0 bases, with 16 bases remaining between them. Germline V lookup: CDR1 SGHNT, CDR2 YYREEE (reference sequence). The CDR3 loop spans 17 amino acids.

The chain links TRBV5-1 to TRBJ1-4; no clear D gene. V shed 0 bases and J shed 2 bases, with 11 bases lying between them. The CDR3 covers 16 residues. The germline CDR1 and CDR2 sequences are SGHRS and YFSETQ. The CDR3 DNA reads TGCGCCAGCAGCTTGGCACCCCGAGGGACTAATGAAAAACTGTTTTTT. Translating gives CASSLAPRGTNEKLFF.

The CDR3 here is CASSFSRGLAGKRGTDTQYF. In DNA form, the CDR3 reads TGTGCCAGCAGCTTCTCCCGGGGACTAGCGGGGAAACGGGGCACAGATACGCAGTATTTT. The V gene is TRBV13, the J gene TRBJ2-3; TRBD2 matches 13 bases. V was clipped by 3 bases and J by 1 base; unmatched bases: 13. This CDR3 is 20 amino acids long. Germline CDR1 reads PRHDT; CDR2 reads FYEKMQ (reference sequence).

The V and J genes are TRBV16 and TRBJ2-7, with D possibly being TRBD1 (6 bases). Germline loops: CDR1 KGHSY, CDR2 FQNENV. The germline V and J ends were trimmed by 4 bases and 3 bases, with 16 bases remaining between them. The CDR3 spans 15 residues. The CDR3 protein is CASSRQGQVIYEQYF. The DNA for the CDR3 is TGTGCCAGCAGCCGTCAGGGACAAGTAATCTACGAGCAGTACTTC. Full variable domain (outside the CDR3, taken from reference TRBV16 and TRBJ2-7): GEEVAQTPKHLVRGEGQKAKLYCAPIKGHSYVFWYQQVLKNEFKFLISFQNENVFDETGMPKERFSAKCLPNSPCSLEIQATKLEDSAVYFCASSRQGQVIYEQYFGPGTRLTVT.

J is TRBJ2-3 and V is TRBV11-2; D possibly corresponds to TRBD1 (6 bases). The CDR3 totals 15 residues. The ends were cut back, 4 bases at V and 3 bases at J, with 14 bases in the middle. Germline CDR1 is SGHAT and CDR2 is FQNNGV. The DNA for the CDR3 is TGTGCCAGCAGCTGGGCGACAGGAGCAACAGATACGCAGTATTTT. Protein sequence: CASSWATGATDTQYF.

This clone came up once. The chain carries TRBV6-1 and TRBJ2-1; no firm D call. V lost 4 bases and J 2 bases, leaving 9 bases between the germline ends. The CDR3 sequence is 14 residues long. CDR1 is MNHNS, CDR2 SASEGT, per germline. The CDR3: CASSGPYAYNEQFF. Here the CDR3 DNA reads TGTGCCAGCAGTGGGCCGTACGCCTACAATGAGCAGTTCTTC.

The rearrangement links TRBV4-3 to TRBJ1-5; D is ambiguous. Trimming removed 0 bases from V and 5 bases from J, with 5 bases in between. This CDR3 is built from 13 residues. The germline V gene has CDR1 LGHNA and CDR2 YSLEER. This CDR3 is CASSQELDQPQHF. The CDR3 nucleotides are TGCGCCAGCAGCCAAGAACTGGATCAGCCCCAGCATTTT.

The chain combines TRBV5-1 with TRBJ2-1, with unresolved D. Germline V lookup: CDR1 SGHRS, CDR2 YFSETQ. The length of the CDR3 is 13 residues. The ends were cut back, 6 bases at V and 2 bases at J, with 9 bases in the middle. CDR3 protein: CASNRAPYNEQFF. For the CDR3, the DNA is TGCGCCAGCAACCGCGCCCCCTACAATGAGCAGTTCTTC. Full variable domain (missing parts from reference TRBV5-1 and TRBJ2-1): KAGVTQTPRYLIKTRGQQVTLSCSPISGHRSVSWYQQTPGQGLQFLFEYFSETQRNKGNFPGRFSGRQFSNSRSEMNVSTLELGDSALYLCASNRAPYNEQFFGPGTRLTVL.

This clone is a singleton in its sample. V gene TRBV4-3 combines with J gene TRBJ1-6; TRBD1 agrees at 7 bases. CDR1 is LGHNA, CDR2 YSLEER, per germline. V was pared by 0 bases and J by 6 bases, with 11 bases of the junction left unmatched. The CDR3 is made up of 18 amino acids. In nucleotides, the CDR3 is TGCGCCAGCAGCCAAGACTTTATGACAGGGAGAAGTAATTCACCCCTCCACTTT. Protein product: CASSQDFMTGRSNSPLHF.

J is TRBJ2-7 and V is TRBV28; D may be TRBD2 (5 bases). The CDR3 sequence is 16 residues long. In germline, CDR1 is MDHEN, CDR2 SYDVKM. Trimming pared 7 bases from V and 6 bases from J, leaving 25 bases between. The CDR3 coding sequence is TGTGCCAGCAAGCACCGGGTCCCTCTTTATCGGGGCGAGCAGTACTTC. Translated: CASKHRVPLYRGEQYF.

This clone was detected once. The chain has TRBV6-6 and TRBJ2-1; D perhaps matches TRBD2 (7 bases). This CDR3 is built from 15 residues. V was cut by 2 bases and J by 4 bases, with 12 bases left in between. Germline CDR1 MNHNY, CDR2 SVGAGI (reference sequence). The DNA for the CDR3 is TGTGCCAGCAGTTACCCGGGGGGCGGATACAATGAGCAGTTCTTC. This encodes CASSYPGGGYNEQFF.

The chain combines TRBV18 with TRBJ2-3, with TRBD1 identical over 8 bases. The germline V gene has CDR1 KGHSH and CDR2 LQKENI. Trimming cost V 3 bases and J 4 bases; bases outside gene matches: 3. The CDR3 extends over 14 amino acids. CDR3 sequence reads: CASSPTGAADTQYF. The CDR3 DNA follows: TGTGCCAGCTCACCGACAGGGGCTGCAGATACGCAGTATTTT.

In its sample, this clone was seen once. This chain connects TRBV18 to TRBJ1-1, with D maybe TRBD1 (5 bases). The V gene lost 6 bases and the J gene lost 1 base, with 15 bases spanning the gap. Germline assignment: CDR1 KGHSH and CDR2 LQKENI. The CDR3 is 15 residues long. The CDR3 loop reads CASSKRGNPNTEAFF. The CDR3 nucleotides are TGTGCCAGCTCCAAACGGGGGAACCCGAACACTGAAGCTTTCTTT.

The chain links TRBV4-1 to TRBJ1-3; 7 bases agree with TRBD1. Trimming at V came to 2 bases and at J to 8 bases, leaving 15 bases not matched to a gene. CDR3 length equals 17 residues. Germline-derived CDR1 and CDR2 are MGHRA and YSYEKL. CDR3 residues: CASSQTNPDRVGDTIYF. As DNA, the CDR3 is TGCGCCAGCAGCCAAACTAATCCCGACAGGGTAGGAGACACCATATATTTT.

Written as DNA, the CDR3 is TGTGCCAGCAGGGCGTCAGGAAGTTCACCCCTCCACTTT. It translates to CASRASGSSPLHF. This sequence joins TRBV27 and TRBJ1-6; D not resolved. V was shortened by 6 bases and J by 9 bases, with 12 bases between the two germline ends. Germline CDR1 MNHEY, CDR2 SMNVEV (reference sequence). The CDR3 extends over 13 amino acids.

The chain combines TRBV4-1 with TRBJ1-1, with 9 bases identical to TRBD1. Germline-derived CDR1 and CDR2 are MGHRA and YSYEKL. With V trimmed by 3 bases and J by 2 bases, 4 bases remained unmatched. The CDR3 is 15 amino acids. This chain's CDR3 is CASSHPDRGNTEAFF. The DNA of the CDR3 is TGCGCCAGCAGCCACCCGGACAGGGGTAACACTGAAGCTTTCTTT.

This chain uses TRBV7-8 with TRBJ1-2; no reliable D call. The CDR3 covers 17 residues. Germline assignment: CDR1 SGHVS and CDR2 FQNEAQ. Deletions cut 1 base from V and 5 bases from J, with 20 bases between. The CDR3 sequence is CASSLVTARQEGYGYTF. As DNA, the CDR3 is TGTGCCAGCAGCTTAGTTACCGCCCGACAAGAAGGTTATGGCTACACCTTC.

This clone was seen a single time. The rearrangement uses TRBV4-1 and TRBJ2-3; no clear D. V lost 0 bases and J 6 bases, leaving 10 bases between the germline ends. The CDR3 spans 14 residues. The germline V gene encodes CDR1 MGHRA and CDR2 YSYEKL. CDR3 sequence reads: CASSQDAQLDTQYF. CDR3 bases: TGCGCCAGCAGCCAAGATGCCCAGTTGGATACGCAGTATTTT.